The rows below give T cell receptor beta chains drawn from one sample of a study of T cell responses to AZD1222 COVID-19 vaccine. The assay was immunoSEQ multiplex PCR, and TCRdb's table has in-frame clones only and misses some. The table lists roughly 83,000 clones, around 88% of them singletons. The source material was peripheral blood, sampled on day 0 of AZD1222 vaccination. The receptors come from an adult in good health. Each CDR3 is given with its conserved first and last residue. D genes are given only for firm matches. Expanded clones get a size class; other rows say once, few or many, or leave the size out.

abundance,j_gene,v_gene,d_gene,CDR3nt,CDR3aa
-,TRBJ2-7,TRBV18,-,TGTGCCAGCTCACCCTGGTCTCAGCCCACCTACGAGCAGTACTTC,CASSPWSQPTYEQYF
-,TRBJ1-2,TRBV7-2,-,TGTGCCAGCAGCTCTGGCCTACGCTCTAACTATGGCTACACCTTC,CASSSGLRSNYGYTF
-,TRBJ2-1,TRBV24-1,TRBD2,TGTGCCACCAGAGAACTAGCGGATTCGTTCTTC,CATRELADSFF
-,TRBJ1-4,TRBV3-1/TRBV3-2,-,TGTGCCAGCAGCCACACCCGGACAGCTAAAGGCCCAGTTCGAAAACTGTTTTTT,CASSHTRTAKGPVRKLFF
-,TRBJ2-1,TRBV7-6,-,TGTGCCAGCAGCTTAGTGGGGGGCGTGGGCTACAATGAGCAGTTCTTC,CASSLVGGVGYNEQFF
-,TRBJ2-3,TRBV30,TRBD2,TGTGCCTGGAGTGTTGGGACTAACACAGATACGCAGTATTTT,CAWSVGTNTDTQYF
-,TRBJ2-1,TRBV7-3,-,TGTGCCAGCAGCTTTGGCTACAATGAGCAGTTCTTC,CASSFGYNEQFF
-,TRBJ1-2,TRBV19,-,TGTGCCAGTAGTACAGGGAGGTATGGCTACACCTTC,CASSTGRYGYTF
once,TRBJ1-2,TRBV27,TRBD1,TGTGCCAGCAGTTGGGGGGACAGGGGAGGTGGCTACACCTTC,CASSWGDRGGGYTF
-,TRBJ2-5,TRBV15,-,TGTGCCACCAGCAGGACCTCCACGGGTCGGGAGACCCAGTACTTC,CATSRTSTGRETQYF
-,TRBJ1-3,TRBV4-1,-,TGCGCCAGCAGCCAAGAAAGGACAGTCGGAAACACCATATATTTT,CASSQERTVGNTIYF